The next 21 T cell receptor beta chains were all read from a single sample in a study of cytotoxic CD8 clonotypes in ibrutinib-treated CLL. The data were produced by immunoSEQ multiplex PCR, yet TCRdb's version contains in-frame clones alone and is incomplete. There are 150,000 to 200,000 clones in the sample; roughly 84% occur only once, and roughly 3% lies in the top ten. Sequences were derived from PBMCs, sampled at disease progression, from a patient treated with ibrutinib. These receptors all stem from a human donor with chronic lymphocytic leukemia.

CDR3 amino acids: CASSIGTGPDEKLFF. CDR3 DNA sequence: TGTGCCAGCAGTATCGGGACAGGGCCGGATGAAAAACTGTTTTTT. This chain joins TRBV5-5 and TRBJ1-4; 9 nucleotides match TRBD1. Germline CDR1 and CDR2: SGHKS and YYEKEE (reference sequence). The CDR3 contains 15 residues. J lost 6 bases, V lost 5 bases, and 8 bases had no gene match.

The V gene is TRBV6-5, the J gene TRBJ1-2, with 10 bases identical to TRBD1. V gave up 6 bases and J gave up 7 bases; unmatched junction bases: 5. Germline V gene lookup returns CDR1 MNHEY and CDR2 SVGAGI. There are 13 residues in the CDR3. This CDR3 is CASSRGQGLGYTF. The CDR3 region has the DNA TGTGCCAGCAGCAGGGGACAGGGGCTTGGCTACACCTTC.

This chain connects TRBV5-1 to TRBJ2-3; D tentatively fits TRBD1 or TRBD2 (5 bases each). This CDR3 is 13 amino acids long. Germline V CDR1 and CDR2: SGHRS, YFSETQ. Trimming took off 4 bases at V and 6 bases at J, with 12 bases between the two ends. The CDR3 reads CASSGGADDTQYF. As DNA, the CDR3 is TGCGCCAGCAGCGGGGGAGCGGATGATACGCAGTATTTT.

This chain connects TRBV27 to TRBJ2-7, with D tentatively TRBD2 (6 bases). V gave up 6 bases and J gave up 0 bases, with 21 bases separating them. The CDR3 totals 17 residues. Germline CDR1 is MNHEY and CDR2 is SMNVEV (reference sequence). The CDR3 loop reads CASRRSRREPSSYEQYF. The CDR3 DNA is TGTGCCAGCAGGCGCTCAAGGAGGGAGCCCAGCTCCTACGAGCAGTACTTC.

V usage is TRBV15 and J usage is TRBJ2-5; 9 bases map to TRBD2. With 8 bases clipped from V and 5 bases from J, the junction kept 27 bases outside the gene matches. CDR1 LNHNV and CDR2 YYDKDF come from the germline V gene (reference sequence). The CDR3 sequence is 20 residues long. The CDR3 DNA reads as TGTGCCACCTCAGACGGCGCACTCAGGAGCGGGAGGTCATCTAGGGAGACCCAGTACTTC. It specifies CATSDGALRSGRSSRETQYF.

This clone was seen just once. The chain has TRBV15 and TRBJ1-1; unclear D gene. The CDR3 spans 13 residues. The V gene lost 8 bases and the J gene lost 1 base, with 11 bases spanning the gap. The germline gives CDR1 LNHNV, CDR2 YYDKDF (reference sequence). CDR3 loop: CATAVLGNTEAFF. CDR3 DNA: TGTGCCACCGCGGTCTTGGGGAACACTGAAGCTTTCTTT.

The chain recombines TRBV30 with TRBJ2-1; 8 positions agree with TRBD2. The CDR3 covers 13 residues. Losses at the gene ends were 3 bases for V and 8 bases for J; bases not matched to a gene: 6. Germline V gene sequence: CDR1 GTSNPN, CDR2 SVGIG (reference sequence). The CDR3 DNA is TGTGCCTGGAGACCCCCGGGACTAGATGAGCAGTTCTTC. Its translation is CAWRPPGLDEQFF.

This clone appeared a single time. This sequence joins TRBV10-3 and TRBJ2-2; TRBD2 agrees at 11 bases. The CDR3 sequence is 17 residues long. Looked up from germline, CDR1 is ENHRY and CDR2 is SYGVKD. The trim removed 7 bases at V and 2 bases at J, leaving 9 bases unmatched. The CDR3 nucleotides read TGTGCCATCAAGCCCGAACTAGCGGGAGCCAACACCGGGGAGCTGTTTTTT. Translated, it gives CAIKPELAGANTGELFF.

The chain employs TRBV7-3 and TRBJ2-5; TRBD2 might be the D (6 bases). The CDR3 extends over 13 amino acids. Germline CDR1 SGHTA, CDR2 FQGTGA. V was trimmed by 8 bases and J by 3 bases, leaving 13 bases between them. DNA for the CDR3: TGTGCCAGCGGACGGGCGGGGAAAGAGACCCAGTACTTC. Encoded protein: CASGRAGKETQYF.

J is TRBJ2-1 and V is TRBV27, with TRBD2 matching over 12 bases. CDR1 and CDR2 (germline): MNHEY, SMNVEV (reference sequence). The junction had 4 bases not matched to a gene; V was cut back by 5 bases and J by 5 bases. The CDR3 has 15 amino acids. CDR3 DNA sequence: TGTGCCAGCAGTCCACTAGCGGGAGGCAACAATGAGCAGTTCTTC. This encodes CASSPLAGGNNEQFF.

The rearrangement joins TRBV5-1 to TRBJ2-1; D not certain. The CDR3 is 16 residues long. V lost 7 bases to trimming and J lost 4 bases, with 21 bases between them. Per the germline V gene, CDR1 is SGHRS and CDR2 is YFSETQ. CDR3 DNA: TGCGCCAGCGGGCCAATACCGGGTTTTCGGTACAATGAGCAGTTCTTC. Encoded protein: CASGPIPGFRYNEQFF.

V is TRBV9 and J is TRBJ1-1; TRBD1 matches at 7 bases. This CDR3 spans 16 amino acids. Germline V CDR1 and CDR2: SGDLS, YYNGEE. The trim removed 0 bases at V and 7 bases at J, leaving 12 bases unmatched. CDR3 protein: CASSVVSKGQPYEAFF. The DNA of the CDR3 is TGTGCCAGCAGCGTAGTGTCAAAGGGACAGCCATATGAAGCTTTCTTT.

The rearrangement uses TRBV7-8 and TRBJ2-7, with 8 bases lining up with TRBD2. This CDR3 spans 15 amino acids. Germline loops: CDR1 SGHVS, CDR2 FQNEAQ. After removal of 2 bases from V and 1 base from J, the junction contained 4 bases not matched to a gene. The CDR3 spells CASSLFSGISYEQYF. Here the CDR3 DNA reads TGTGCCAGCAGCTTATTTAGCGGGATTTCCTACGAGCAGTACTTC.

The V call is TRBV9, the J call TRBJ2-3, with no clear D. CDR1 and CDR2 from the germline V gene are SGDLS and YYNGEE. The V and J ends lost 4 bases and 2 bases respectively, with 5 bases between them. The CDR3 runs to 12 residues. Here the CDR3 reads CASSPSTDTQYF. Written as DNA, the CDR3 is TGTGCCAGCAGCCCCTCCACAGATACGCAGTATTTT. The whole variable domain, filled in from reference TRBV9 and TRBJ2-3, reads DSGVTQTPKHLITATGQRVTLRCSPRSGDLSVYWYQQSLDQGLQFLIQYYNGEERAKGNILERFSAQQFPDLHSELNLSSLELGDSALYFCASSPSTDTQYFGPGTRLTVL.

This chain joins TRBV11-2 and TRBJ1-2, with TRBD1 as a possible D gene (5 bases). The CDR3 totals 14 residues. V was trimmed by 0 bases and J by 2 bases, leaving 7 bases between them. Germline V CDR1 and CDR2: SGHAT, FQNNGV. As DNA, the CDR3 is TGTGCCAGCAGCTTAGAGGGGGGAAACTATGGCTACACCTTC. Residues: CASSLEGGNYGYTF.

The chain links TRBV29-1 to TRBJ2-3, with 12 bases matching TRBD2. The CDR3 runs 16 residues. V lost 4 bases and J lost 5; bases outside the gene matches: 10. Per the germline V gene, CDR1 is SQVTM and CDR2 is ANQGSEA. The CDR3 here is CSVGTGLAGGGDTQYF. The CDR3 coding sequence is TGCAGCGTTGGAACGGGCCTAGCGGGAGGGGGAGATACGCAGTATTTT.

The chain joins TRBV5-1 to TRBJ2-7; 9 nucleotides align to TRBD1. The CDR3 is made up of 14 amino acids. J gave up 5 bases and V 5 bases, and 8 bases lay outside the gene matches. Germline CDR1 reads SGHRS; CDR2 reads YFSETQ. CDR3 bases: TGCGCCAGCAGTCCCCGACAGGGGGGTAACGAGCAGTACTTC. Translating gives CASSPRQGGNEQYF.

In its sample, this clone was seen many times. CDR3 residues: CASSEGRFYSNQPQHF. In nucleotides, the CDR3 is TGTGCCAGCAGTGAGGGGAGGTTCTATAGCAATCAGCCCCAGCATTTT. The rearrangement uses TRBV6-1 and TRBJ1-5; no firm D call. Germline V lookup: CDR1 MNHNS, CDR2 SASEGT. This CDR3 comprises 16 residues. With 3 bases removed from V and 0 bases from J, the gap between germline ends came to 12 bases.

The chain recombines TRBV25-1 with TRBJ2-7, with 7 bases identical to TRBD2. This CDR3 has 13 residues. Germline assignment: CDR1 MGHDK and CDR2 SYGVNS. J gave up 5 bases and V 6 bases, and 7 bases lay outside the gene matches. The CDR3 DNA is TGTGCCAGCAGGGGAGGGGAAACCCACGAGCAGTACTTC. Its translation is CASRGGETHEQYF.

This clone came up a few times. The chain is built from TRBV7-9 and TRBJ1-4, with 8 bases that match TRBD1. The V and J ends lost 5 bases and 7 bases, in that order; junction bases with no gene match: 15. Germline loops: CDR1 SEHNR, CDR2 FQNEAQ (reference sequence). CDR3 length: 17 residues. CDR3 loop: CASSIPIPGQVSEKLFF. CDR3 nucleotides: TGTGCCAGCAGCATACCAATCCCGGGACAGGTATCTGAAAAACTGTTTTTT.

This chain uses TRBV10-3 with TRBJ2-7; a weak D match, TRBD2 (5 bases). Germline CDR1 ENHRY, CDR2 SYGVKD. The CDR3 contains 12 residues. The V and J ends lost 8 bases and 6 bases respectively, with 14 bases between them. CDR3 loop: CAIGLDEGEQYF. In DNA form, the CDR3 reads TGTGCCATCGGCCTAGATGAGGGCGAGCAGTACTTC.